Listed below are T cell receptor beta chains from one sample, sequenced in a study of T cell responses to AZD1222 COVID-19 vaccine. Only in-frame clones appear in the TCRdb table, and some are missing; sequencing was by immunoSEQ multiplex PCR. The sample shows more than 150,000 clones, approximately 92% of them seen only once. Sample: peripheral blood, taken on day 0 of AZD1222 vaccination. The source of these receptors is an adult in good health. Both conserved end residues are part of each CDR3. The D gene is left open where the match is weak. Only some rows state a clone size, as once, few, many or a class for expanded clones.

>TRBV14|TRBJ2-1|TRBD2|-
CASSPLAGGPRYEQFF
TGTGCCAGCAGCCCACTAGCGGGAGGGCCTAGGTATGAGCAGTTCTTC
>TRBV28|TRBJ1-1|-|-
CASSGGRWITEAFF
TGTGCCAGCTCGGGGGGGAGGTGGATCACTGAAGCTTTCTTT
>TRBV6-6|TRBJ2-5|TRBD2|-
CASSPRSSGGKETQYF
TGTGCCAGCAGTCCTCGCTCTAGCGGGGGGAAAGAGACCCAGTACTTC
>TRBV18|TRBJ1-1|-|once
CASSYSGNTEAFF
TGTGCCAGCTCATACTCAGGAAACACTGAAGCTTTCTTT
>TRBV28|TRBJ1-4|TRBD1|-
CASSSGGFREKLFF
TGTGCCAGCAGTTCAGGGGGGTTTAGGGAAAAACTGTTTTTT
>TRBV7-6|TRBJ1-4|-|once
CASSHYGTWSNEKLFF
TGTGCCAGCAGCCACTATGGGACTTGGTCTAATGAAAAACTGTTTTTT
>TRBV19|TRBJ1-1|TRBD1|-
CASSIENNRGRLPTEAFF
TGTGCCAGTAGTATAGAAAACAACAGGGGGAGGCTGCCCACTGAAGCTTTCTTT
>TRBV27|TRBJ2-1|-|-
CASSLIPSSNEQFF
TGTGCCAGCAGTTTAATCCCCTCCTCAAATGAGCAGTTCTTC
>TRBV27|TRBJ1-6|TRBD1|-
CASSLPGQGTYNSPLHF
TGTGCCAGCAGTCTACCGGGACAGGGGACCTATAATTCACCCCTCCACTTT
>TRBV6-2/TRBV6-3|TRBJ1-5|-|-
CASSPAGAGQPQHF
TGTGCCAGCAGTCCAGCGGGCGCGGGTCAGCCCCAGCATTTT
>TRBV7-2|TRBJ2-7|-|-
CASSLVGDFIYEQYF
TGTGCCAGCAGCTTAGTTGGGGACTTCATCTACGAGCAGTACTTC
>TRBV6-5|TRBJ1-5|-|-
CASSPELRSNQPQHF
TGTGCCAGCAGCCCCGAGTTGAGAAGCAATCAGCCCCAGCATTTT
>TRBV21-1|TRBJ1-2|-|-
CATGQAEYGYTF
TGTGCCACAGGACAGGCGGAGTATGGCTACACCTTC
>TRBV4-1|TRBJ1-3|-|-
CASSQPRGSGNTIYF
TGCGCCAGCAGCCAACCCCGGGGGTCTGGAAACACCATATATTTT
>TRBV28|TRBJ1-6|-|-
CASRTYRDNNSPLHF
TGTGCCAGCAGAACCTACCGGGACAATAATTCACCCCTCCACTTT
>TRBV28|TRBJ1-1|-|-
CASSFDGPGSGTEAFF
TGTGCCAGCAGTTTTGACGGCCCGGGGAGTGGAACTGAAGCTTTCTTT
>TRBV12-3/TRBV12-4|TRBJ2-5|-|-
CASSPRGTQYF
TGTGCCAGCAGCCCCCGAGGGACCCAGTACTTC
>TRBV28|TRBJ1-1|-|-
CASSSGQSTEAFF
TGTGCCAGCAGTTCCGGACAGTCCACTGAAGCTTTCTTT
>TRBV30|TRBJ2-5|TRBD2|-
CAWRGGARETQYF
TGTGCCTGGAGGGGAGGGGCACGGGAGACCCAGTACTTC
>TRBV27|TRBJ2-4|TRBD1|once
CASSASPDRMVQDRGPAKNIQYF
TGTGCCAGCAGTGCCTCCCCGGATCGAATGGTCCAGGACAGGGGGCCAGCCAAAAACATTCAGTACTTC
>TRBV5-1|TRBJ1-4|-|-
CASSKRTAYEKLFF
TGCGCCAGCAGCAAGAGGACAGCCTATGAAAAACTGTTTTTT
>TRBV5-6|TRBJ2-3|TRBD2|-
CASSYGTSGTDTQYF
TGTGCCAGCAGTTATGGGACTAGCGGCACAGATACGCAGTATTTT
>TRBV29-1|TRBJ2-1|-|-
CSVESNEQFF
TGCAGCGTTGAGAGCAATGAGCAGTTCTTC
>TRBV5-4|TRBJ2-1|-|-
CASSGGLGAVYNEQFF
TGTGCCAGCAGCGGGGGGTTGGGGGCCGTTTACAATGAGCAGTTCTTC
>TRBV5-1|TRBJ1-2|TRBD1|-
CASSLTTGQGLNYGYTF
TGCGCCAGCAGCTTGACAACGGGACAGGGGCTTAACTATGGCTACACCTTC
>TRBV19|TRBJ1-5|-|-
CASSPLSAYSNQPQHF
TGTGCCAGTAGTCCCTTATCCGCCTATAGCAATCAGCCCCAGCATTTT
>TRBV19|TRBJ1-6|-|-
CASGGPISPLHF
TGTGCCAGTGGGGGACCCATTTCACCCCTCCACTTT
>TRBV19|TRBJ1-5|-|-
CASSSLGTVNQPQHF
TGTGCCAGTAGTTCCTTAGGAACGGTAAATCAGCCCCAGCATTTT
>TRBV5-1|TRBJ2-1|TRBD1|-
CASSQAGTDYNEQFF
TGCGCCAGCAGCCAGGCCGGGACAGATTACAATGAGCAGTTCTTC
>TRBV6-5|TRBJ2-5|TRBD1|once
CASQRAGGWQETQYF
TGTGCCAGCCAAAGAGCAGGGGGATGGCAAGAGACCCAGTACTTC
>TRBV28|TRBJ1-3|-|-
CASSLQTGSGNTIYF
TGTGCCAGCAGTTTGCAGACGGGATCTGGAAACACCATATATTTT
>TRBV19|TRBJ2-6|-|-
CASRDTGPGANVLTF
TGTGCCAGTAGGGATACAGGGCCTGGGGCCAACGTCCTGACTTTC
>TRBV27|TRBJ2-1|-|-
CASSLWGADEQFF
TGTGCCAGCAGTTTATGGGGGGCTGATGAGCAGTTCTTC
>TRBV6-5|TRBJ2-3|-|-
CASSYFSGGLTDTQYF
TGTGCCAGCAGTTACTTCTCGGGGGGCCTCACAGATACGCAGTATTTT
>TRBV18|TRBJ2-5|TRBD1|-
CASSPGQIKKETQYF
TGTGCCAGCTCACCGGGACAGATCAAAAAAGAGACCCAGTACTTC
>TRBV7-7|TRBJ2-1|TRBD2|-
CASSSGLATANEQFF
TGTGCTAGCAGCTCGGGACTAGCGACGGCCAATGAGCAGTTCTTC
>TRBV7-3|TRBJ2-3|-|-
CASSDSTDTQYF
TGTGCCAGCAGCGATTCCACAGATACGCAGTATTTT
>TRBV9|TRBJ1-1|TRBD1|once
CASSVPGGPKDTEAFF
TGTGCCAGCAGCGTACCAGGGGGGCCTAAGGACACTGAAGCTTTCTTT
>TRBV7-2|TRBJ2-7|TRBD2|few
CASSFFLAGVGEQYF
TGTGCCAGCAGCTTCTTTCTAGCGGGAGTTGGGGAGCAGTACTTC
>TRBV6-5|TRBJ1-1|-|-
CASERRGNTEAFF
TGTGCCAGCGAGAGGCGGGGGAACACTGAAGCTTTCTTT
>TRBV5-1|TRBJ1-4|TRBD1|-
CASSLMGQVHEKLFF
TGCGCCAGCAGCTTGATGGGACAGGTTCATGAAAAACTGTTTTTT
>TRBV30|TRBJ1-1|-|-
CAWSPGLRTEAFF
TGTGCCTGGAGCCCCGGGTTGAGGACTGAAGCTTTCTTT
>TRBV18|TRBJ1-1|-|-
CASSRRDSAEAFF
TGTGCCAGCTCACGTAGAGACAGTGCTGAAGCTTTCTTT